The present T cell receptor beta chain was sequenced within a study of T-cell reconstitution after alpha-beta-depleted transplantation in children. Overall study findings and caveats: Newly produced T cells mostly provided counts and TCRbeta diversity after one year, as hyperexpanded clones declined. Surviving recipient cells, namely T cells and thymic progenitors, were the source of high day-60 TCRbeta diversity in some patients. Several hundred rapidly expanded clones from non-depleted graft cells reportedly supplied alpha-beta T cells about two months post-transplant.

CDR1 is SGHTA, CDR2 FQGNSA, per germline. There are 17 residues in the CDR3. V lost 1 base to trimming and J lost 0 bases; unmatched junction nucleotides: 7. Concerning this clonotype: What it binds is unknown.

Unique molecular identifiers were incorporated into the prepared TCRbeta library. TCRdb used MiXCR to reprocess the PCR reads, holding one entry per CDR3 protein. The repertoire holds around 80,000 distinct CDR3 sequences, with 15% to 20% as singletons. The clonotype comes from a male patient aged 2-10 years who had a stem cell transplant for acute lymphoblastic leukemia, so the T cells may come from the graft donor. The material sequenced was PBMCs, mostly from graft donor cells, taken 360 days after TCRalphabeta/CD19-depleted stem cell transplant. This rearrangement joins TRBV7-2 to TRBJ1-1, with 8 bases matching TRBD1. CDR3 in amino acids: CASSLVAQGAMNTEAFF. The DNA for the CDR3 is TGTGCCAGCAGCTTAGTCGCGCAGGGGGCGATGAACACTGAAGCTTTCTTT.